The rows below give T cell receptor beta chains drawn from one sample of a study of PD-1 blockade in classical Hodgkin lymphoma. The data were produced by immunoSEQ multiplex PCR, yet TCRdb's version contains in-frame clones alone and is incomplete. The sample consists of roughly 55,000 clones, approximately 84% of them appearing once. Source: peripheral blood mononuclear cells (PBMCs), taken at baseline. These receptors all stem from a human donor with classical Hodgkin lymphoma. The CDR3 runs from the conserved cysteine through the conserved F or W. D genes are given only for firm matches. The size field is filled for only some rows; it gives once, few, many or a size class.

clone_size,d_call,j_call,v_call,cdr3_aa,cdr3_nt
NA,NA,TRBJ2-2,TRBV19,CASSIRTGELFF,TGTGCCAGTAGTATAAGAACCGGGGAGCTGTTTTTT
NA,NA,TRBJ1-1,TRBV18,CASSPSRENEAFF,TGTGCCAGCTCACCCTCCCGGGAAAATGAAGCTTTCTTT
NA,NA,TRBJ2-1,TRBV5-6,CASSPVAVSSYNEQFF,TGTGCCAGCAGCCCGGTAGCGGTTTCCTCCTACAATGAGCAGTTCTTC
NA,NA,TRBJ1-1,TRBV19,CASSIGPLNTEAFF,TGTGCCAGTAGTATTGGACCGCTGAACACTGAAGCTTTCTTT
NA,TRBD2,TRBJ2-5,TRBV5-1,CASSFLGLAGGIETQYF,TGCGCCAGCAGCTTCCTGGGACTAGCGGGAGGAATAGAGACCCAGTACTTC
once,NA,TRBJ1-2,TRBV6-5,CASSYTGMDGYTF,TGTGCCAGCAGTTATACGGGAATGGATGGCTACACCTTC
NA,NA,TRBJ2-3,TRBV4-3,CASSQARGDTQYF,TGCGCCAGCAGCCAAGCCCGGGGGGATACGCAGTATTTT
NA,TRBD1,TRBJ1-1,TRBV7-9,CASSLGTGEAFF,TGTGCCAGCAGCTTAGGGACAGGCGAAGCTTTCTTT
NA,NA,TRBJ2-7,TRBV5-1,CASSLGVQGRVYEQYF,TGCGCCAGCAGCTTGGGGGTACAGGGTCGGGTTTACGAGCAGTACTTC
few,NA,TRBJ2-6,TRBV5-1,CASRVISGANVLTF,TGCGCCAGCAGAGTTATCTCTGGGGCCAACGTCCTGACTTTC
NA,NA,TRBJ2-1,TRBV25-1,CASSSGLYNEQFF,TGTGCCAGCAGTTCGGGACTGTACAATGAGCAGTTCTTC
NA,NA,TRBJ2-1,TRBV11-2,CASSRFVSYNEQFF,TGTGCCAGCAGCCGCTTTGTCTCCTACAATGAGCAGTTCTTC
NA,NA,TRBJ1-3,TRBV6-6,CASSYDLWAGNTIYF,TGTGCCAGCAGTTACGACCTTTGGGCTGGAAACACCATATATTTT
NA,NA,TRBJ2-6,TRBV15,CATRPTLSGANVLTF,TGTGCCACCAGGCCAACCCTCTCTGGGGCCAACGTCCTGACTTTC
NA,NA,TRBJ1-1,TRBV7-2,CASSLTPMNTEAFF,TGTGCCAGCAGCTTAACACCAATGAACACTGAAGCTTTCTTT
NA,NA,TRBJ2-1,TRBV6-6,CASSRQDVGQFF,TGTGCCAGCAGCCGACAGGATGTAGGGCAGTTCTTC
NA,NA,TRBJ1-1,TRBV30,CAWNVDIAISETRSSTEAFF,TGTGCCTGGAATGTGGACATCGCAATCTCAGAAACTCGATCTAGCACTGAAGCTTTCTTT
NA,NA,TRBJ1-3,TRBV7-9,CASSVRRRSGNTIYF,TGTGCCAGCAGTGTTCGACGAAGGTCTGGAAACACCATATATTTT
NA,NA,TRBJ1-4,TRBV9,CASSVEWAATNEKLFF,TGTGCCAGCAGCGTAGAATGGGCAGCAACTAATGAAAAACTGTTTTTT
NA,TRBD2,TRBJ2-2,TRBV2,CASNAAHGTRWTGELFF,TGTGCCAGCAATGCCGCCCATGGGACTAGGTGGACCGGGGAGCTGTTTTTT
NA,NA,TRBJ1-2,TRBV5-5,CASSRSGTGVYGYTF,TGTGCCAGCAGTCGCTCCGGGACGGGGGTCTATGGCTACACCTTC
once,NA,TRBJ2-1,TRBV5-1,CASSPGGASVEQFF,TGCGCCAGCAGCCCGGGTGGGGCCAGTGTTGAGCAGTTCTTC
NA,TRBD2,TRBJ2-2,TRBV2,CASSLAGGLEGELFF,TGTGCCAGCAGCTTAGCGGGAGGCCTAGAGGGGGAGCTGTTTTTT
NA,TRBD2,TRBJ2-4,TRBV7-9,CASSLPATSGDKNIQYF,TGTGCCAGCAGCTTACCCGCGACTAGCGGGGACAAAAACATTCAGTACTTC
NA,TRBD2,TRBJ2-3,TRBV5-6,CASSLLTSGTSTDTQYF,TGTGCCAGCAGCCTACTGACTAGCGGAACTAGCACAGATACGCAGTATTTT
once,NA,TRBJ2-1,TRBV11-3,CASSLAGVSRNEQFF,TGTGCCAGCAGCTTAGCAGGGGTTTCGAGGAATGAGCAGTTCTTC
NA,TRBD2,TRBJ2-7,TRBV29-1,CSPGGDWEQYF,TGCAGCCCTGGGGGGGACTGGGAGCAGTACTTC
NA,TRBD1,TRBJ2-5,TRBV14,CASSQKFNRGIRKTQYF,TGTGCCAGCAGCCAAAAATTCAACAGGGGGATCAGGAAGACCCAGTACTTC
NA,NA,TRBJ2-3,TRBV2,CASSPLDWEGTDTQYF,TGTGCCAGCAGTCCTCTGGACTGGGAGGGCACAGATACGCAGTATTTT
NA,NA,TRBJ1-1,TRBV19,CASSVGGGSGEAFF,TGTGCCAGTAGTGTAGGGGGGGGTAGTGGTGAAGCTTTCTTT
few,TRBD1,TRBJ1-2,TRBV6-6,CASTDPYQGVGYTF,TGTGCCAGCACCGACCCGTATCAGGGGGTCGGCTACACCTTC
NA,TRBD1,TRBJ1-6,TRBV6-6,CASSPGTGVNSPLHF,TGTGCCAGCAGCCCCGGGACAGGGGTAAATTCACCCCTCCACTTT
NA,NA,TRBJ1-1,TRBV19,CASSIGEMNTEAFF,TGTGCCAGTAGTATAGGAGAGATGAACACTGAAGCTTTCTTT
NA,NA,TRBJ2-1,TRBV2,CASSPGRGYNEQFF,TGTGCCAGCAGTCCAGGGAGAGGCTACAATGAGCAGTTCTTC
few,NA,TRBJ2-2,TRBV10-1,CASSPGQNTGELFF,TGCGCCAGCAGTCCGGGACAAAACACCGGGGAGCTGTTTTTT
few,NA,TRBJ1-2,TRBV2,CASRETHGTVYGYTF,TGTGCCAGCAGAGAAACCCATGGGACGGTCTATGGCTACACCTTC
few,NA,TRBJ2-1,TRBV12-5,CASGLHLGVRTGPEPPNEQFF,TGTGCTAGTGGTTTACATTTGGGGGTAAGAACGGGACCCGAACCACCCAATGAGCAGTTCTTC
once,TRBD1,TRBJ2-7,TRBV18,CASSPPGQHYEQYF,TGTGCCAGCTCACCACCGGGACAGCACTACGAGCAGTACTTC
NA,NA,TRBJ1-2,TRBV19,CATVLNRHGPNYGYTF,TGTGCCACCGTTCTCAACCGACACGGGCCTAACTATGGCTACACCTTC
NA,NA,TRBJ2-5,TRBV7-2,CASSLAGSMETQYF,TGTGCCAGCAGCTTAGCGGGCAGCATGGAGACCCAGTACTTC
NA,TRBD2,TRBJ2-2,TRBV5-1,CASSPTGLAGGTGELFF,TGCGCCAGCAGCCCTACCGGACTAGCGGGAGGGACCGGGGAGCTGTTTTTT
NA,TRBD1,TRBJ2-1,TRBV29-1,CSASTGDFTYNEQFF,TGCAGCGCATCGACAGGGGACTTCACCTACAATGAGCAGTTCTTC
once,TRBD1,TRBJ2-5,TRBV7-2,CASSLATYKRPGTVHPETQYF,TGTGCCAGCAGCTTAGCGACGTACAAACGCCCCGGGACAGTTCATCCAGAGACCCAGTACTTC
few,TRBD2,TRBJ2-3,TRBV11-3,CASSPTSVGTQYF,TGTGCCAGCAGTCCGACTAGCGTTGGTACGCAGTATTTT
NA,NA,TRBJ1-2,TRBV19,CASSIARGGGRYGYTF,TGTGCCAGTAGTATAGCCCGGGGAGGAGGGCGCTATGGCTACACCTTC
NA,NA,TRBJ1-1,TRBV27,CASSLRQNTEAFF,TGTGCCAGCAGTTTACGACAGAACACTGAAGCTTTCTTT
NA,NA,TRBJ1-5,TRBV18,CASSPPYSNQPQHF,TGTGCCAGCTCACCACCATATAGCAATCAGCCCCAGCATTTT
few,NA,TRBJ1-1,TRBV29-1,CSVDKATEAFF,TGCAGCGTTGACAAGGCCACTGAAGCTTTCTTT
NA,NA,TRBJ1-5,TRBV4-2,CASSQDAPNQPQHF,TGTGCCAGCAGCCAAGATGCACCTAATCAGCCCCAGCATTTT
NA,TRBD2,TRBJ2-1,TRBV5-1,CASSAGLAPYNEQFF,TGCGCCAGCAGCGCCGGACTAGCGCCTTACAATGAGCAGTTCTTC
few,NA,TRBJ2-7,TRBV30,CAWSGDTHEQYF,TGTGCCTGGAGTGGGGACACCCACGAGCAGTACTTC
once,NA,TRBJ2-1,TRBV10-3,CAISERGDLYNEQFF,TGTGCCATCAGTGAGCGCGGGGACCTCTACAATGAGCAGTTCTTC
once,NA,TRBJ2-1,TRBV27,CASSPPPRNEQFF,TGTGCCAGCAGTCCTCCTCCCAGGAATGAGCAGTTCTTC
few,NA,TRBJ2-3,TRBV30,CAWSGGVGTDTQYF,TGTGCCTGGAGTGGGGGGGTAGGAACAGATACGCAGTATTTT
NA,NA,TRBJ2-4,TRBV29-1,CSVLDSPLAKNIQYF,TGCAGCGTTTTGGACAGCCCACTAGCCAAAAACATTCAGTACTTC
NA,NA,TRBJ2-1,TRBV12-5,CASGLYGGYNEQFF,TGTGCTAGTGGTTTGTATGGCGGTTACAATGAGCAGTTCTTC
NA,NA,TRBJ1-1,TRBV7-2,CASSLVTNTEAFF,TGTGCCAGCAGCTTAGTGACTAACACTGAAGCTTTCTTT